The 23 T cell receptor beta chains reported below all come from one sample, sequenced in a study of blood T cell repertoires in COVID-19. The table came from immunoSEQ multiplex PCR; TCRdb's copy has only in-frame clones and leaves some out. Of some 180,000 clones in the sample, roughly 80% were seen once. Sequencing was performed on peripheral blood. These receptors originate from a woman in her forties with COVID-19, enrolled during active disease.

The J gene is TRBJ1-2, the V gene TRBV7-2, with 7 nucleotides matching TRBD1. Germline-derived CDR1 and CDR2 are SGHTA and FQGNSA. The V gene end was trimmed by 5 bases and the J gene end by 9 bases; junction bases not matched to a gene: 12. The CDR3 is made up of 14 amino acids. In DNA, the CDR3 is TGTGCCAGCAGCGGCGGGACAGCGCTACTACGCTACACCTTC. This translates into CASSGGTALLRYTF.

In its sample, this clone was seen a few times. The V and J genes are TRBV28 and TRBJ2-1; TRBD2 aligns across 9 bases. The CDR3 is made up of 15 amino acids. V gave up 5 bases and J gave up 4 bases; unmatched junction bases: 6. CDR1 is MDHEN, CDR2 SYDVKM, per germline. CDR3: CASSPSGTRYNEQFF. The CDR3, as DNA: TGTGCCAGCAGTCCTAGCGGGACGAGATACAATGAGCAGTTCTTC. Filled out from reference TRBV28 and TRBJ2-1, the complete variable domain reads DVKVTQSSRYLVKRTGEKVFLECVQDMDHENMFWYRQDPGLGLRLIYFSYDVKMKEKGDIPEGYSVSREKKERFSLILESASTNQTSMYLCASSPSGTRYNEQFFGPGTRLTVL.

V is TRBV20-1 and J is TRBJ2-7, with a tentative D call TRBD2 (6 bases). The CDR3 has 13 residues. From germline, CDR1 is DFQATT and CDR2 SNEGSKA (reference sequence). V lost 3 bases and J 4 bases, leaving 13 bases between the germline ends. As DNA, the CDR3 is TGCAGTGCTAGTTCATTAGCGGAATACGAGCAGTACTTC. Protein: CSASSLAEYEQYF.

This chain links TRBV28 with TRBJ2-1, with 14 bases identical to TRBD2. Trimming at V came to 6 bases and at J to 15 bases, leaving 10 bases not matched to a gene. Looked up from germline, CDR1 is MDHEN and CDR2 is SYDVKM. This CDR3 contains 14 residues. In DNA, the CDR3 is TGTGCCAGCAGAAAGGGACTAGCGGGAGACGGTACGTTCTTC. Translating it yields CASRKGLAGDGTFF.

Turning to this clone: An end of the junction differs from the germline gene, which may be a read error. The V and J genes are TRBV18 and TRBJ2-2, with TRBD1 matching over 7 bases. This CDR3 has 15 residues. The V gene's germline CDR1 is KGHSH and CDR2 LQKENI. The CDR3 is CASSPRQGGTGELFF. CDR3 DNA sequence: TGTGCCAGCTCTCCACGACAGGGTGGCACCGGGGAGCTGTTTTTT.

V and J are TRBV7-3 and TRBJ1-3; tentatively, D is TRBD1 (6 bases). CDR1 is SGHTA, CDR2 FQGTGA, per germline. This CDR3 region has 13 residues. The ends were cut back, 4 bases at V and 2 bases at J, with 6 bases in the middle. The CDR3 region has the DNA TGTGCCAGCAGCTGGACAGCTGGAAACACCATATATTTT. This translates into CASSWTAGNTIYF.

V usage is TRBV28 and J usage is TRBJ2-1; D is possibly TRBD2 (6 bases). This CDR3 comprises 15 residues. Germline V gene lookup returns CDR1 MDHEN and CDR2 SYDVKM. V lost 6 bases to trimming and J lost 2 bases, with 14 bases between them. CDR3 nucleotide sequence: TGTGCCAGCAGCCAACCTGGCGGGGCCTACAATGAGCAGTTCTTC. Amino acids: CASSQPGGAYNEQFF.

The V call is TRBV5-6, the J call TRBJ2-7, with 7 bases that match TRBD2. Germline V gene lookup returns CDR1 SGHDT and CDR2 YYEEEE. V lost 6 bases, J lost 2 bases, and 8 bases stayed unmatched. There are 14 residues in the CDR3. This CDR3 reads CASTQASGTYEQYF. Here the CDR3 DNA reads TGTGCCAGCACTCAGGCTAGCGGCACCTACGAGCAGTACTTC.

The chain is built from TRBV21-1 and TRBJ1-2. TRBV21-1 counts as a pseudogene. The CDR3 is made up of 15 amino acids. The CDR3, as DNA: TGTGCCAGCAGCAAAGTGGCGGTTACTAACTATGGCTACACCTTC. It specifies CASSKVAVTNYGYTF.

The chain links TRBV7-3 to TRBJ2-3; 8 bases map to TRBD2. In germline, CDR1 is SGHTA, CDR2 FQGTGA. With 5 bases clipped from V and 0 bases from J, the junction kept 16 bases outside the gene matches. This CDR3 comprises 19 residues. The DNA of the CDR3 is TGTGCCAGCAGCAAAGGGACGAGCGGGGGAGGGTTTAGCACAGATACGCAGTATTTT. Its translation: CASSKGTSGGGFSTDTQYF.

This clone was picked up a small number of times. The chain employs TRBV13 and TRBJ2-2; 14 bases line up with TRBD2. This CDR3 is built from 18 residues. V trimming: 5 bases; J trimming: 4 bases; junction bases outside the gene matches: 9. Germline V gene sequence: CDR1 PRHDT, CDR2 FYEKMQ (reference sequence). The CDR3 region is CASSMPRGLAGATGELFF. In nucleotides, the CDR3 is TGTGCCAGCAGCATGCCCCGGGGACTAGCGGGAGCCACCGGGGAGCTGTTTTTT.

The genes are TRBV27 and TRBJ1-4; 8 nucleotides line up with TRBD1. The CDR3 extends over 19 amino acids. The junction had 17 bases not matched to a gene; V was cut back by 0 bases and J by 8 bases. The germline V gene has CDR1 MNHEY and CDR2 SMNVEV (reference sequence). CDR3 nucleotides: TGTGCCAGCAGTTTATCCGCCGGACAGGGACAACGAGGTTGGGAAAAACTGTTTTTT. Protein: CASSLSAGQGQRGWEKLFF.

The chain has TRBV3-1 (or the pseudogene TRBV3-2) and TRBJ1-6; TRBD1 matches at 8 bases. CDR1 is LGHDT and CDR2 is YNNKEL in the germline V gene (reference sequence). V dropped 6 bases and J dropped 9; count of bases not matched to a gene: 4. This CDR3 is 13 amino acids long. CDR3 sequence: CASRQGAGSPLHF. The CDR3 DNA is TGTGCCAGCAGGCAGGGGGCGGGTTCACCCCTCCACTTT.

The V and J genes are TRBV11-2 and TRBJ2-1; D ambiguous. The V end was cut by 4 bases, the J end by 3 bases, with 16 bases between. Germline assignment: CDR1 SGHAT and CDR2 FQNNGV. The CDR3 consists of 16 residues. CDR3 region: CASSSVSGFHYNEQFF. The DNA for the CDR3 is TGTGCCAGCAGCTCGGTGTCAGGATTTCACTACAATGAGCAGTTCTTC.

The chain couples TRBV7-9 to TRBJ1-5; TRBD1 might be the D (5 bases). From germline, CDR1 is SEHNR and CDR2 FQNEAQ (reference sequence). Trimming removed 3 bases from V and 7 bases from J, with 7 bases in between. CDR3 length: 12 amino acids. CDR3 in amino acids: CASSLGGQPQHF. In DNA form, the CDR3 reads TGTGCCAGCAGCTTGGGGGGACAGCCCCAGCATTTT.

The CDR3 nucleotides read TGTGCCAGCAGGACCGGGACTGAGTACAATGAGCAGTTCTTC. Translating it yields CASRTGTEYNEQFF. The gene calls are TRBV5-8 and TRBJ2-1; possibly TRBD2 for D (6 bases). CDR3 length equals 14 residues. V was cut by 5 bases and J by 4 bases, with 13 bases left in between. Germline V gives CDR1 SGHTS, CDR2 YDEGEE. Drawing the rest from reference TRBV5-8 and TRBJ2-1, the complete variable domain is EAGVTQSPTHLIKTRGQQATLRCSPISGHTSVYWYQQALGLGLQFLLWYDEGEERNRGNFPPRFSGRQFPNYSSELNVNALELEDSALYLCASRTGTEYNEQFFGPGTRLTVL.

The chain employs TRBV6-6 and TRBJ1-1; a weak D match, TRBD1 (5 bases). In germline, CDR1 is MNHNY, CDR2 SVGAGI (reference sequence). This CDR3 is 15 amino acids long. V lost 0 bases, J lost 2 bases, and 10 bases lay in between. The CDR3 region is CASSYSPRTNTEAFF. DNA for the CDR3: TGTGCCAGCAGTTACTCCCCTAGGACAAACACTGAAGCTTTCTTT.

This chain links TRBV3-1 (or the pseudogene TRBV3-2) with TRBJ2-7; 8 positions agree with TRBD2. V trimming: 0 bases; J trimming: 3 bases; junction bases outside the gene matches: 10. Per the germline V gene, CDR1 is LGHDT and CDR2 is YNNKEL (reference sequence). CDR3 length: 17 residues. CDR3 DNA: TGTGCCAGCAGCCAAGAGGGACTAGACTTGAAGGTCTACGAGCAGTACTTC. Its protein is CASSQEGLDLKVYEQYF.

This rearrangement joins TRBV3-1 (or the pseudogene TRBV3-2) to TRBJ2-5, with 7 bases identical to TRBD1. Germline CDR1 LGHDT, CDR2 YNNKEL (reference sequence). V was clipped by 5 bases and J by 4 bases; unmatched bases: 10. The CDR3 is 15 residues long. CDR3 DNA sequence: TGTGCCAGCAGCTCCAGGACAGGTGGGGCAGAGACCCAGTACTTC. Translation gives CASSSRTGGAETQYF.

The rearrangement uses TRBV19 and TRBJ1-5; 8 bases line up with TRBD1. CDR1 and CDR2 (germline): LNHDA, SQIVND (reference sequence). Trimming removed 7 bases from V and 7 bases from J; junction bases left unmatched: 15. The CDR3 extends over 16 amino acids. CDR3 DNA sequence: TGTGCCAGTACCCGACTGGCTGGGACAGGTAACCAGCCCCAGCATTTT. Residues: CASTRLAGTGNQPQHF.

The CDR3, as DNA: TGTGCCAGCAGCTTGGGCCGGACAGGGGTTTTTGAAAAACTGTTTTTT. Its translation is CASSLGRTGVFEKLFF. The V gene is TRBV5-8, the J gene TRBJ1-4; 9 bases fit TRBD1. V gave up 0 bases and J gave up 7 bases; unmatched junction bases: 7. The CDR3 covers 16 residues. CDR1 and CDR2 (germline): SGHTS, YDEGEE.

CDR3 sequence reads: CASSPSVFLGYTF. The DNA of the CDR3 is TGTGCCAGCAGCCCCAGCGTTTTCTTGGGCTACACCTTC. The chain uses TRBV5-5 and TRBJ1-2; D gene ambiguous. CDR1 and CDR2 (germline): SGHKS, YYEKEE (reference sequence). Trimming took off 4 bases at V and 8 bases at J, with 15 bases between the two ends. The CDR3 is 13 residues long.

The V call is TRBV5-1, the J call TRBJ1-6; 7 bases are a match to TRBD1. This CDR3 is built from 14 residues. J lost 8 bases, V lost 1 base, and 3 bases had no gene match. CDR1 SGHRS and CDR2 YFSETQ come from the germline V gene. The CDR3 sequence is CASSLTGADSPLHF. For the CDR3, the DNA is TGCGCCAGCAGCTTGACAGGGGCTGATTCACCCCTCCACTTT.